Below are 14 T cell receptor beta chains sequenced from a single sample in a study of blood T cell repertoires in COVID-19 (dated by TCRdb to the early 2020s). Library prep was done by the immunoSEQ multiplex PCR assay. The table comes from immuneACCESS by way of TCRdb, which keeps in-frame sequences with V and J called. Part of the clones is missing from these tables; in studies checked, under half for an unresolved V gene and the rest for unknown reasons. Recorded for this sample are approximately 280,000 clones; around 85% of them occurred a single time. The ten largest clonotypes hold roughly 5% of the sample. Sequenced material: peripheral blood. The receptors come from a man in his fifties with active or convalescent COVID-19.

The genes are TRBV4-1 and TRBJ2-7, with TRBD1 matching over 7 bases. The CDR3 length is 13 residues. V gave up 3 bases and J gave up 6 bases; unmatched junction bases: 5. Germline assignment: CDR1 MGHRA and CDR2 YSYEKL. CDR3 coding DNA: TGCGCCAGCAGCCACGGGACAGTTAGCGAGCAGTACTTC. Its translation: CASSHGTVSEQYF.

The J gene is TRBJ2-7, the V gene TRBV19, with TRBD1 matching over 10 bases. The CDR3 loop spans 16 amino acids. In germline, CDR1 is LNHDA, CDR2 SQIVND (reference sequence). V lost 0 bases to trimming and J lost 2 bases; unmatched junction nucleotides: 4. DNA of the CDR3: TGTGCCAGTAGTATAGATCTCGGGACAGGGGCCTACGAGCAGTACTTC. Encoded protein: CASSIDLGTGAYEQYF.

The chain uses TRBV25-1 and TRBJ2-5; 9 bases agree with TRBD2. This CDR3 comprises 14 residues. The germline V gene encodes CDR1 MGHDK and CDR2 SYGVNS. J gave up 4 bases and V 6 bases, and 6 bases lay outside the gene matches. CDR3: CASRGSLAGETQYF. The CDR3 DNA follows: TGTGCCAGCAGAGGTTCACTAGCGGGAGAGACCCAGTACTTC.

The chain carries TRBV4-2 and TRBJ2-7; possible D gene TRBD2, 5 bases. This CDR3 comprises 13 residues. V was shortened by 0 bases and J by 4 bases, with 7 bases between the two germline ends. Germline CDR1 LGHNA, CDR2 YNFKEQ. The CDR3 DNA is TGTGCCAGCAGCCAAGAGGGAGCGTACGAGCAGTACTTC. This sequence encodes CASSQEGAYEQYF.

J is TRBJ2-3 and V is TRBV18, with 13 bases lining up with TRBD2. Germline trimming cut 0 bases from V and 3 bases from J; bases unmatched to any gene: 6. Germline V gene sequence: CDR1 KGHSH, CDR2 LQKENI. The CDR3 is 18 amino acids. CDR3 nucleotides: TGTGCCAGCTCACCACCGGGTGGACTAGCGGGAGTAACAGATACGCAGTATTTT. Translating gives CASSPPGGLAGVTDTQYF.

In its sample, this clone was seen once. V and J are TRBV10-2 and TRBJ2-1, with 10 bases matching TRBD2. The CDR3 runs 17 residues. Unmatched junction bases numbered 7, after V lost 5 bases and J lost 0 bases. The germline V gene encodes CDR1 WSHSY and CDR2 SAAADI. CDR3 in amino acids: CASSPGLAVSSYNEQFF. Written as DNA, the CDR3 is TGCGCCAGCAGTCCAGGACTAGCGGTAAGCTCCTACAATGAGCAGTTCTTC.

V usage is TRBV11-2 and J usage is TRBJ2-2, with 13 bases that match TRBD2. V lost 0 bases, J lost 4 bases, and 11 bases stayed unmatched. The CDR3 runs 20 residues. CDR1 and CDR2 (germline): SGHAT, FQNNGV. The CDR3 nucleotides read TGTGCCAGCAGCTTAGAAGGGAGGACTAGCGGGAGATCGGTCACCGGGGAGCTGTTTTTT. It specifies CASSLEGRTSGRSVTGELFF.

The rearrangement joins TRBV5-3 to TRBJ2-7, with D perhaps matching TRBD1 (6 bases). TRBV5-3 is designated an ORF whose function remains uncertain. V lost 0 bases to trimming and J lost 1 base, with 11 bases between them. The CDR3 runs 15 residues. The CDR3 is CARSLVPTGSYEQYF. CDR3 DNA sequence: TGTGCCAGAAGCTTGGTCCCGACAGGTTCCTACGAGCAGTACTTC.

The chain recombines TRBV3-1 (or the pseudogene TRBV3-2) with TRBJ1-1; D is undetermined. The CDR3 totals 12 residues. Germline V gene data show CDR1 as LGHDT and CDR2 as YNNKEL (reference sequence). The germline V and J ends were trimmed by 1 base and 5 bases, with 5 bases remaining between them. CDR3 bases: TGTGCCAGCAGCCAAGCGGGTACTGAAGCTTTCTTT. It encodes CASSQAGTEAFF.

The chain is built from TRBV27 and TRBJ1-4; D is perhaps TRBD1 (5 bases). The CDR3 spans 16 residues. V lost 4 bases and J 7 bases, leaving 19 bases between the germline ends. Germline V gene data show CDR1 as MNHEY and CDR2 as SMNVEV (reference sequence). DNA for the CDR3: TGTGCCAGCAGTTCCCTGGATGGGGGGGTGGCTGAAAAACTGTTTTTT. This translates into CASSSLDGGVAEKLFF. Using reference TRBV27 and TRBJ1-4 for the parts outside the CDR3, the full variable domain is EAQVTQNPRYLITVTGKKLTVTCSQNMNHEYMSWYRQDPGLGLRQIYYSMNVEVTDKGDVPEGYKVSRKEKRNFPLILESPSPNQTSLYFCASSSLDGGVAEKLFFGSGTQLSVL.

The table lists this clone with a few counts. CDR3 amino acids: CASSLRPGMNYGYTF. In DNA form, the CDR3 reads TGTGCCAGCAGTTTACGGCCGGGGATGAACTATGGCTACACCTTC. The V gene is TRBV27, the J gene TRBJ1-2; no definite D call. The CDR3 loop spans 15 amino acids. V dropped 2 bases and J dropped 2 bases, with 12 bases sitting between them. Looked up from germline, CDR1 is MNHEY and CDR2 is SMNVEV (reference sequence).

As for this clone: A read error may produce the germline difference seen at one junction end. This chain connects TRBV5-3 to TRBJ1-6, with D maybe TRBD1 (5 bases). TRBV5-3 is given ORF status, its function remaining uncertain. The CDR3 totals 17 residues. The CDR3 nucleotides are TGTGTCAGAAGCTCGCGACAGCGCCGGACGATTAATTCACCCCTCCACTTT. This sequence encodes CVRSSRQRRTINSPLHF.

For the CDR3, the DNA is TGTGCCAGTACAGAAACAGTTGTTTTGTTTCTGAACACTGAAGCTTTCTTT. It encodes CASTETVVLFLNTEAFF. V usage is TRBV19 and J usage is TRBJ1-1; D unresolved. Germline V gives CDR1 LNHDA, CDR2 SQIVND (reference sequence). V dropped 7 bases and J dropped 0 bases, with 21 bases sitting between them. There are 17 residues in the CDR3.

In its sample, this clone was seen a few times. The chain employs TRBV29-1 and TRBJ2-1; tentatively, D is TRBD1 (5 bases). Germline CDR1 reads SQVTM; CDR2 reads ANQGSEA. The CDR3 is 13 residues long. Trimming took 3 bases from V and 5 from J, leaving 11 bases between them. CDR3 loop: CSVDRVGDNEQFF. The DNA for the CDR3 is TGCAGCGTTGACAGGGTTGGAGACAATGAGCAGTTCTTC.